This TCR beta chain was sequenced during a study of T cell repertoires in cytomegalovirus infection. At the level of the study: Public signatures in TCR beta pointed to CMV infection and matching HLA type. Points from the study as a whole: HLA-C-restricted CMV-specific TCR beta clonotypes were dominant in the ex vivo response.

The CDR3 is 14 amino acids. Germline CDR1 and CDR2: MNHEY and SVGAGI. J was trimmed by 7 bases and V by 6 bases; bases with no gene match: 6. TCRdb called the reads again in MiXCR, with one record for every CDR3 protein. The sample contains 680,000 or so distinct CDR3 sequences, roughly 36% of which appear only once. This clonotype was counted only a few times. The antigen is not known. Sequences were derived from cultured PBMCs, sampled from culture after CMV antigen stimulation. The chain joins TRBV6-5 to TRBJ2-1; 10 nucleotides match TRBD1. This clonotype was sampled from a human donor in good health (CMV status not recorded). Some clones in this sample may be carry-over from other donors' samples. CDR3 sequence: CASSRRTGGNEQFF. The CDR3 nucleotides are TGTGCCAGCAGCCGCCGGACAGGGGGGAATGAGCAGTTCTTC.